This T cell receptor (beta chain) is drawn from a study of blood T cell repertoires in COVID-19. Whole-study context: In each case, the material was cDNA or gDNA derived from T cells, B-cell-depleted T cells, or PBMCs.

Measured with immunoSEQ multiplex PCR; TCRdb has only the in-frame clones, and not every one. Of more than 45,000 clones listed, under 90% are singletons. This CDR3 has 12 residues. Trimming shortened V by 5 bases and J by 4 bases, and 9 bases separated the two germline ends. CDR1 and CDR2 (germline): SGDLS, YYNGEE. The chain combines TRBV9 with TRBJ1-1, with unresolved D. Input material: peripheral blood. This TCR was sampled from a middle-aged man with active COVID-19. The CDR3 nucleotides are TGTGCCAGCAGGGTGGCCTCCACTGAAGCTTTCTTT. Translation: CASRVASTEAFF.